What follows is one TCR beta chain and its context. Its antigen is not known. The CDR3 contains 12 residues. Trimming removed 7 bases at V and 2 bases at J, with 12 bases between. In germline, CDR1 is SQVTM, CDR2 ANQGSEA. This record belongs to a study of post-analysis software for immune sequencing data. Overall study results and limits: Compared with controls, patients showed significantly lower normalized Chao1 diversity. TRBV5-6, TRBV5-1 and TRBV20-1 belonged to a set of roughly 5 TRBV segments that were more frequent in patients than controls.

Libraries were made from TCR beta cDNA, and they carried unique molecular identifiers. TCRdb analysed the PCR reads with MiXCR anew, one entry per CDR3 protein. The sample holds 820,000 or so distinct CDR3 sequences, about 57% seen once. This chain links TRBV29-1 with TRBJ2-7; perhaps TRBD1 as D (5 bases). The TCR originated in a girl between 5 and 17 years old with multiple sclerosis. The specimen was blood. The CDR3 bases are TGCAGCGCCAGGGTAGGGCCCTACGAGCAGTACTTC. Protein: CSARVGPYEQYF.